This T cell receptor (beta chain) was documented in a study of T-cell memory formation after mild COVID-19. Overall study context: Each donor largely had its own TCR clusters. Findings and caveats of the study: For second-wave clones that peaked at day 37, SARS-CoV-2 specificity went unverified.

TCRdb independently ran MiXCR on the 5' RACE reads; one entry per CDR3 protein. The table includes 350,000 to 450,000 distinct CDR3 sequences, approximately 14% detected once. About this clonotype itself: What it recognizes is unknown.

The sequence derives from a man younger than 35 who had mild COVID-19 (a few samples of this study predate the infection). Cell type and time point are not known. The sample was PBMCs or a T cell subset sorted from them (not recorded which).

CDR3 in DNA: TGTGCCAGCAGTCCACTGGGGGGGGTTGGTCGTCAGCCCCAGCATTTT. Its protein is CASSPLGGVGRQPQHF. This rearrangement joins TRBV6-5 to TRBJ1-5, with D possibly matching TRBD1 (5 bases). The germline gives CDR1 MNHEY, CDR2 SVGAGI. The V and J ends lost 5 bases and 6 bases respectively, with 20 bases between them. The CDR3 is 16 amino acids.